These 27 T cell receptor beta chains originate from one sample sequenced in a study of metastatic and nonmetastatic thyroid tumors (dated by TCRdb to 2018 to 2021). To prepare the library, PCR was applied. Data came from an Illumina HiSeq 4000. Using fastp trimming at Q25 and MiXCR clonotype assembly, TCRdb reanalyzed the public sequencing data and kept in-frame beta chains. The sample yields tens of thousands of clones; more than 20% were counted once. The ten largest make up approximately 12% of the sample. None of the patients had been given any treatment before thyroid surgery. Sequencing was performed on tumor tissue. Receptors were obtained from a male donor with papillary thyroid cancer or a benign thyroid nodule (not recorded which). Some clones in this sample may be carry-over from other donors' samples.

A remark on this clone: Sequence at one end of the junction differs from germline and may be a read error. The chain carries TRBV20-1 and TRBJ2-3; 10 bases match TRBD2. The length of the CDR3 is 14 residues. The germline V gene has CDR1 DFQATT and CDR2 SNEGSKA (reference sequence). The CDR3 spells CSPRTSGGAYTQYF. CDR3 DNA sequence: TGCAGTCCTAGGACTAGCGGCGGGGCGTATACGCAGTATTTT.

Details on this clone: One end of the junction varies from germline; a read error may be responsible. This chain connects TRBV7-2 to TRBJ1-2; no clear D. Germline V gene data show CDR1 as SGHTA and CDR2 as FQGNSA. The CDR3 is 13 amino acids. In nucleotides, the CDR3 is TGTGCCAGCAGCTCCTATGTTGCCTATGGCTACACATTC. Protein sequence: CASSSYVAYGYTF.

This clone occurred many times. The V and J genes are TRBV2 and TRBJ2-1; TRBD2 matches 8 bases. The V and J ends lost 4 bases and 4 bases, in that order; junction bases with no gene match: 6. CDR1 and CDR2 from the germline V gene are SNHLY and FYNNEI. The CDR3 loop spans 15 amino acids. Here the CDR3 reads CASSVETSAYNEQFF. CDR3 sequence (DNA): TGTGCCAGCAGTGTCGAGACTAGCGCTTACAATGAGCAGTTCTTC.

This clone occurred many times. The CDR3 sequence: CAISLQGPNTGELFF. The CDR3 nucleotides read TGTGCCATCAGCCTACAGGGCCCGAACACCGGGGAGCTGTTTTTT. This chain connects TRBV10-3 to TRBJ2-2; possibly TRBD1 for D (6 bases). The germline V and J ends were trimmed by 6 bases and 0 bases, with 11 bases remaining between them. This CDR3 is built from 15 residues. The germline gives CDR1 ENHRY, CDR2 SYGVKD.

This clone occurred many times. The chain carries TRBV15 and TRBJ1-2; TRBD1 might be the D (5 bases). The germline V gene encodes CDR1 LNHNV and CDR2 YYDKDF (reference sequence). CDR3 size: 13 residues. Trimming cost V 0 bases and J 8 bases, with 10 bases left between them. CDR3: CATSREDRGGYTF. The CDR3, as DNA: TGTGCCACCAGCAGAGAAGACAGAGGCGGCTACACCTTC. The complete variable domain, with remaining parts taken from reference TRBV15 and TRBJ1-2, reads DAMVIQNPRYQVTQFGKPVTLSCSQTLNHNVMYWYQQKSSQAPKLLFHYYDKDFNNEADTPDNFQSRRPNTSFCFLDIRSPGLGDTAMYLCATSREDRGGYTFGSGTRLTVV.

This clone was counted at least ten times. The V and J genes are TRBV20-1 and TRBJ2-6; a weak D match, TRBD1 (6 bases). The germline V and J ends were trimmed by 6 bases and 0 bases, with 15 bases remaining between them. Per the germline V gene, CDR1 is DFQATT and CDR2 is SNEGSKA (reference sequence). The CDR3 extends over 16 amino acids. The DNA for the CDR3 is TGCAGTGCCAGCGAGGGGGAGAGCTCTGGGGCCAACGTCCTGACTTTC. The encoded protein is CSASEGESSGANVLTF.

Details on this clone: The conserved phenylalanine or tryptophan normally closing the CDR3 is absent here, so this likely arose from a read error. The chain combines TRBV20-1 with TRBJ2-7; TRBD2 aligns across 8 bases. Trimming took 5 bases from V and 3 from J; bases not matched to a gene: 9. Looked up from germline, CDR1 is DFQATT and CDR2 is SNEGSKA (reference sequence). This CDR3 contains 14 residues. The DNA of the CDR3 is TGCAGTGCTTTTACTAGCGGCCGGTACTACGAGCAGTACTTG. Amino acid sequence: CSAFTSGRYYEQYL.

This clone was found many times. The identical CDR3 is also encoded by other nucleotide sequences in the sample. The chain joins TRBV5-4 to TRBJ2-7; 8 positions match TRBD1. This CDR3 contains 14 residues. Germline V gives CDR1 SGHNT, CDR2 YYREEE (reference sequence). V gave up 4 bases and J gave up 1 base; unmatched junction bases: 4. Here the CDR3 reads CASSPQGVSYEQYF. CDR3 coding DNA: TGTGCCAGCAGCCCACAGGGGGTTTCCTACGAGCAGTACTTC.

This clone was counted ten times or more. The rearrangement joins TRBV4-3 to TRBJ2-3; 9 bases are a match to TRBD1. This CDR3 has 16 amino acids. The V segment lost 4 bases and the J segment 4 bases; nucleotides outside the gene matches: 9. In germline, CDR1 is LGHNA, CDR2 YSLEER. The CDR3 spells CASSRVGQGRPDTQYF. DNA for the CDR3: TGCGCCAGCAGCCGGGTAGGACAGGGGAGACCAGATACGCAGTATTTT.

This clone was detected ten times or more. The chain employs TRBV7-2 and TRBJ1-3; D remains ambiguous. Per the germline V gene, CDR1 is SGHTA and CDR2 is FQGNSA. V dropped 1 base and J dropped 2 bases, with 9 bases sitting between them. This CDR3 contains 15 residues. CDR3 in DNA: TGTGCCAGCAGCTTAGAGACCCTACCTGGAAACACCATATATTTT. This codes for CASSLETLPGNTIYF.

The DNA for the CDR3 is TGTGCCTGGAGTGCCGGGTCAGGGGCGGGAGAGCAGTACTTC. Amino acids: CAWSAGSGAGEQYF. The V gene is TRBV30, the J gene TRBJ2-7, with D perhaps matching TRBD1 or TRBD2 (6 bases each). Germline CDR1 and CDR2: GTSNPN and SVGIG (reference sequence). CDR3 size: 14 residues. V gave up 1 base and J gave up 7 bases, with 17 bases separating them.

This clone has a count of ten or more. V is TRBV27 and J is TRBJ2-1; possible D gene TRBD1, 5 bases. Germline CDR1 is MNHEY and CDR2 is SMNVEV (reference sequence). Trimming took 6 bases from V and 0 from J, leaving 12 bases between them. The CDR3 covers 15 residues. The CDR3 DNA is TGTGCCAGCAGGAAAGACAGATACTCCTACAATGAGCAGTTCTTC. Translation gives CASRKDRYSYNEQFF.

This clone was seen more than once but under ten times. The V gene is TRBV6-4, the J gene TRBJ2-3, with 10 bases identical to TRBD1. The germline CDR1 and CDR2 sequences are MRHNA and SNTAGT. V trimming: 7 bases; J trimming: 2 bases; junction bases outside the gene matches: 9. The CDR3 runs to 16 residues. CDR3 residues: CASTTAGTGVTDTQYF. In DNA, the CDR3 is TGTGCCAGCACTACGGCTGGGACAGGGGTCACAGATACGCAGTATTTT.

As to this clone: At one of its ends the junction is not consistent with the germline gene, which may arise from a read error. The CDR3 here is CAISPVGWRSYNEQFF. DNA of the CDR3: TGTGCCATCAGCCCGGTGGGGTGGAGGTCATACAATGAGCAGTTCTTC. V usage is TRBV4-2 and J usage is TRBJ2-1; perhaps TRBD2 as D (5 bases). CDR1 and CDR2 (germline): LGHNA, YNFKEQ. CDR3 length: 16 amino acids.

This clone was seen ten or more times. The chain carries TRBV20-1 and TRBJ1-1; weak D call: TRBD1 (5 bases). The CDR3 runs to 13 residues. The germline V gene encodes CDR1 DFQATT and CDR2 SNEGSKA (reference sequence). Trimming removed 0 bases at V and 1 base at J, with 6 bases between. CDR3 DNA sequence: TGCAGTGCTAGAGAGGGGACGAACACTGAAGCTTTCTTT. Protein product: CSAREGTNTEAFF.

This clone was observed many times. The chain has TRBV20-1 and TRBJ2-7; D remains unclear. The CDR3 spans 14 residues. In germline, CDR1 is DFQATT, CDR2 SNEGSKA (reference sequence). Trimming removed 0 bases from V and 0 bases from J, with 9 bases in between. CDR3 bases: TGCAGTGCTAGAGATCCGGGTAGCTCCTACGAGCAGTACTTC. This translates into CSARDPGSSYEQYF.

This clone has ten or more counts. The chain combines TRBV30 with TRBJ1-6; D remains ambiguous. V was cut by 1 base and J by 6 bases, with 7 bases left in between. The CDR3 contains 13 residues. CDR1 and CDR2 (germline): GTSNPN, SVGIG (reference sequence). CDR3 region: CAWSGQPNSPLHF. The CDR3 nucleotides are TGTGCCTGGAGTGGCCAGCCTAATTCACCCCTCCACTTT.

This clone occurred many times. A much larger clone differs by one base, so this may be a read error. Other DNA variants within this sample encode the same CDR3. This chain joins TRBV11-2 and TRBJ2-3; the D gene is possibly TRBD2 (7 bases). Trimming pared 5 bases from V and 0 bases from J, leaving 15 bases between. Germline V gene data show CDR1 as SGHAT and CDR2 as FQNNGV. The CDR3 sequence is 16 residues long. In nucleotides, the CDR3 is TGTGCCAGCAGCCCCGAGGGGGGGGGCAGCACAGATACGCAGTATTTT. It specifies CASSPEGGGSTDTQYF.

This clone was recorded many times. J is TRBJ2-1 and V is TRBV20-1; TRBD2 agrees at 10 bases. The length of the CDR3 is 14 residues. Germline V gene sequence: CDR1 DFQATT, CDR2 SNEGSKA (reference sequence). V gave up 6 bases and J gave up 3 bases; unmatched junction bases: 5. This CDR3 is CSAPPSGSYNEQFF. As DNA, the CDR3 is TGCAGTGCCCCACCTAGCGGGAGCTACAATGAGCAGTTCTTC.

CDR3 sequence reads: CASSPSWVSHSNQPQHF. CDR3 sequence (DNA): TGTGCCAGCTCACCGTCTTGGGTTTCGCATAGCAATCAGCCCCAGCATTTT. The chain recombines TRBV18 with TRBJ1-5; D call uncertain. The germline CDR1 and CDR2 sequences are KGHSH and LQKENI. Trimming left V 3 bases short and J 0 bases short, with 15 bases between. This CDR3 has 17 residues.

This clone was detected many times. The genes are TRBV7-8 and TRBJ1-3; 7 bases match TRBD1. Germline V lookup: CDR1 SGHVS, CDR2 FQNEAQ. The trim removed 5 bases at V and 4 bases at J, leaving 5 bases unmatched. This CDR3 is 14 amino acids long. This chain's CDR3 is CASSAHRGGNTIYF. The CDR3 bases are TGTGCCAGCAGCGCCCACAGGGGCGGAAACACCATATATTTT.

This clone was seen repeatedly, ten times or more. This rearrangement joins TRBV28 to TRBJ1-2; D might be TRBD1 (6 bases). Trimming removed 4 bases at V and 8 bases at J, with 14 bases between. This CDR3 has 13 amino acids. Looked up from germline, CDR1 is MDHEN and CDR2 is SYDVKM. DNA of the CDR3: TGTGCCAGCAGTTCTGGACAGACGGGAGGCTACACCTTC. It specifies CASSSGQTGGYTF.

In this sample, this clone turned up many times. The chain links TRBV20-1 to TRBJ2-7; 10 bases match TRBD2. CDR3 length: 15 residues. Germline V gene lookup returns CDR1 DFQATT and CDR2 SNEGSKA (reference sequence). J gave up 0 bases and V 5 bases, and 7 bases lay outside the gene matches. This chain's CDR3 is CSAGGLALSSYEQYF. The CDR3 DNA reads TGCAGTGCTGGGGGACTAGCGCTTAGCTCCTACGAGCAGTACTTC.

This clone was found many times. A much larger clone sits a single nucleotide away, making a read error possible. This rearrangement joins TRBV28 to TRBJ2-1; the D gene is possibly TRBD2 (6 bases). Germline V gene sequence: CDR1 MDHEN, CDR2 SYDVKM. The ends were cut back, 7 bases at V and 11 bases at J, with 15 bases in the middle. The CDR3 has 12 residues. The chain's CDR3 is CASTRRGSKQFF. As DNA, the CDR3 is TGTGCCAGCACCCGACGGGGGAGTAAGCAGTTCTTC.

By sample fraction, this clone is medium-sized. The chain is built from TRBV19 and TRBJ2-1, with 8 bases matching TRBD1. CDR3 length equals 14 residues. With 9 bases clipped from V and 7 bases from J, the junction kept 11 bases outside the gene matches. CDR1 and CDR2 from the germline V gene are LNHDA and SQIVND (reference sequence). DNA for the CDR3: TGTGCCAGAAATGGACAGGGTAGGTGGAATGAGCAGTTCTTC. Amino acids: CARNGQGRWNEQFF.

This clone appeared a few times. The chain joins TRBV28 to TRBJ1-5; D not resolved. The CDR3 covers 16 residues. V was clipped by 5 bases and J by 3 bases, with 17 bases between them. The germline V gene has CDR1 MDHEN and CDR2 SYDVKM. CDR3 coding DNA: TGTGCCAGCAGTCCCACCGTAGGCGTCAACAATCAGCCCCAGCATTTT. As protein: CASSPTVGVNNQPQHF.

This clone has just a few counts. This could be a read error, since a much larger clone is one nucleotide away. Other DNA sequences in the same sample also yield this CDR3. In DNA, the CDR3 is TGTGCCAGTAGTATAGGCAGAAAAGAGACCCAGTACTTC. It codes for CASSIGRKETQYF. The chain couples TRBV19 to TRBJ2-5; D is unresolved. The CDR3 is 13 residues long. With 1 base removed from V and 3 bases from J, the gap between germline ends came to 6 bases. Germline V gives CDR1 LNHDA, CDR2 SQIVND (reference sequence).